Listed here are 12 T cell receptor beta chains from one sample, sequenced in a study of cytomegalovirus exposure and HLA in healthy donors. The PCR had 60 Vbeta and 13 Jbeta primers. The data were produced by immunoSEQ multiplex PCR, yet TCRdb's version contains in-frame clones alone and is incomplete. The table shows about 190,000 clones, with roughly 80% occurring only once. Specimen: PBMCs. The receptors here all came from a woman aged 45 to 65 in good health and CMV-seropositive.

This clone was seen just once. CDR3 residues: CASSLRSWGTRTDTQYF. The DNA of the CDR3 is TGTGCCAGCAGCTTAAGGTCGTGGGGGACACGCACAGATACGCAGTATTTT. This chain joins TRBV7-2 and TRBJ2-3; D may be TRBD1 (6 bases). This CDR3 region has 17 residues. Germline CDR1 is SGHTA and CDR2 is FQGNSA. V lost 2 bases and J 1 base, leaving 16 bases between the germline ends.

This clone was counted between two and nine times. V and J are TRBV28 and TRBJ2-7, with 9 bases that match TRBD1. The germline gives CDR1 MDHEN, CDR2 SYDVKM. The CDR3 loop spans 13 amino acids. The V segment lost 11 bases and the J segment 1 base; nucleotides outside the gene matches: 6. CDR3 DNA sequence: TGTGCCCCCGAGGGGACAGGGTCCTACGAGCAGTACTTC. Translated, it gives CAPEGTGSYEQYF. Variable domain in full (rest from reference TRBV28 and TRBJ2-7): DVKVTQSSRYLVKRTGEKVFLECVQDMDHENMFWYRQDPGLGLRLIYFSYDVKMKEKGDIPEGYSVSREKKERFSLILESASTNQTSMYLCAPEGTGSYEQYFGPGTRLTVT.

The chain couples TRBV9 to TRBJ2-5; 10 nucleotides match TRBD2. The CDR3 is 16 amino acids. The germline V gene has CDR1 SGDLS and CDR2 YYNGEE. Germline trimming cut 2 bases from V and 4 bases from J; bases unmatched to any gene: 8. The CDR3, as DNA: TGTGCCAGCAGCGTTACTCTAGCGGGGGCCAGAGAGACCCAGTACTTC. Its protein is CASSVTLAGARETQYF.

The rearrangement joins TRBV7-9 to TRBJ1-6; 10 bases fit TRBD1. The CDR3 covers 14 residues. Germline V lookup: CDR1 SEHNR, CDR2 FQNEAQ (reference sequence). J was trimmed by 9 bases and V by 5 bases; bases with no gene match: 4. CDR3 sequence (DNA): TGTGCCAGCAGCGGGGACAGGGGTGTTTCACCCCTCCACTTT. It is translated as CASSGDRGVSPLHF.

The count of this clone is one. Distinct nucleotide sequences in the sample also encode this CDR3. The V call is TRBV7-9, the J call TRBJ2-1; 14 bases fit TRBD2. J lost 0 bases, V lost 5 bases, and 6 bases had no gene match. Germline CDR1 and CDR2: SEHNR and FQNEAQ (reference sequence). The CDR3 is 18 residues long. The CDR3 here is CASSPRTSGGSSYNEQFF. Here the CDR3 DNA reads TGTGCCAGCAGCCCCAGGACTAGCGGGGGGAGCTCCTACAATGAGCAGTTCTTC.

V gene TRBV7-2 combines with J gene TRBJ1-2; 7 nucleotides align to TRBD1. There are 13 residues in the CDR3. The germline gives CDR1 SGHTA, CDR2 FQGNSA. Germline trimming cut 4 bases from V and 7 bases from J; bases unmatched to any gene: 6. Here the CDR3 reads CASSSDRVGGYTF. The CDR3 DNA sequence: TGTGCCAGCAGCTCCGACAGGGTCGGTGGCTACACCTTC.

The V gene is TRBV5-4, the J gene TRBJ2-1; D perhaps matches TRBD1 (5 bases). Germline CDR1 is SGHNT and CDR2 is YYREEE (reference sequence). This CDR3 is built from 15 residues. V was pared by 6 bases and J by 7 bases, with 20 bases between. CDR3 coding DNA: TGTGCCAGCACCCCCCGGGTGAGACAGCCAAATGAGCAGTTCTTC. Residues: CASTPRVRQPNEQFF.

The V call is TRBV6-6, the J call TRBJ1-1, with unresolved D. With 5 bases removed from V and 0 bases from J, the gap between germline ends came to 13 bases. The CDR3 runs 15 residues. Germline CDR1 MNHNY, CDR2 SVGAGI (reference sequence). Here the CDR3 DNA reads TGTGCCAGCAGTACCACCGTAACAGTGAACACTGAAGCTTTCTTT. Its protein product is CASSTTVTVNTEAFF.

The rearrangement links TRBV6-6 to TRBJ2-7, with TRBD1 as a possible D gene (7 bases). Trimming pared 7 bases from V and 0 bases from J, leaving 16 bases between. The V gene's germline CDR1 is MNHNY and CDR2 SVGAGI (reference sequence). The CDR3 totals 15 residues. The DNA for the CDR3 is TGTGCCAGCACCGGCGGAGGGGGCCTCTCCTACGAGCAGTACTTC. This translates into CASTGGGGLSYEQYF.

Regarding this clone: One end of the junction is discordant with germline, which a read error may explain. The chain combines TRBV4-3 with TRBJ2-3; 12 bases line up with TRBD2. The V gene's germline CDR1 is LGHNA and CDR2 YSLEER. This CDR3 region has 14 residues. CDR3 residues: CVSSQLAGGDTQYF. CDR3 DNA sequence: TGCGTCAGCAGCCAACTAGCGGGAGGAGATACGCAGTATTTT.

This rearrangement joins TRBV6-4 to TRBJ1-1; 8 positions agree with TRBD1. V trimming: 6 bases; J trimming: 1 base; junction bases outside the gene matches: 7. Germline V CDR1 and CDR2: MRHNA, SNTAGT. The CDR3 extends over 15 amino acids. The CDR3, as DNA: TGTGCCAGCAGGGCAGGGGGCGATCGGAACACTGAAGCTTTCTTT. Translation gives CASRAGGDRNTEAFF.

CDR3 loop: CASSRLDSAFYEQYF. CDR3 sequence (DNA): TGTGCCAGCTCACGCCTGGACAGTGCCTTCTACGAGCAGTACTTC. J is TRBJ2-7 and V is TRBV18; a weak D match, TRBD1 (6 bases). This CDR3 is 15 amino acids long. Trimming pared 4 bases from V and 3 bases from J, leaving 16 bases between. Germline V gene lookup returns CDR1 KGHSH and CDR2 LQKENI. Together with reference TRBV18 and TRBJ2-7, the CDR3 gives the full variable domain: NAGVMQNPRHLVRRRGQEARLRCSPMKGHSHVYWYRQLPEEGLKFMVYLQKENIIDESGMPKERFSAEFPKEGPSILRIQQVVRGDSAAYFCASSRLDSAFYEQYFGPGTRLTVT.